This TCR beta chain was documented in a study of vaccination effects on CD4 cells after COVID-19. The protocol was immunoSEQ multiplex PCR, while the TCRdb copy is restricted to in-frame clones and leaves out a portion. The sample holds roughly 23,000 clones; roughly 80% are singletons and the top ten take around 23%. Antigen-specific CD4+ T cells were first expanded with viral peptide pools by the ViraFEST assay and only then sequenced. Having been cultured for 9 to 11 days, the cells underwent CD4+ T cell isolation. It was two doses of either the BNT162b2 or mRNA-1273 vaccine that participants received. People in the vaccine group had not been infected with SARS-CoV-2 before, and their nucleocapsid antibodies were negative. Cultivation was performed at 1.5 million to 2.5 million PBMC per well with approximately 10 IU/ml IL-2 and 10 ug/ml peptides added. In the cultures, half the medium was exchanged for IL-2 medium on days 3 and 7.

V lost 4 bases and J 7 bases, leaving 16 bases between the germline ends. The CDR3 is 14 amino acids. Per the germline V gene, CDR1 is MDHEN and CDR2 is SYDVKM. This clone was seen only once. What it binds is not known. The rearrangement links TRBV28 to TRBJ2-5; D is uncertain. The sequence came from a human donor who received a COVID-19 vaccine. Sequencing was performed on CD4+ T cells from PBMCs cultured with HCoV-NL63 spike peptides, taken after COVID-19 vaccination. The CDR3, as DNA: TGTGCCAGCAGTTCCCCCGGCGGTCCCGGGACCCAGTACTTC. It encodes CASSSPGGPGTQYF.